A single sample is the source of the 19 T cell receptor beta chains below, sequenced in a study of T cell clonotyping in hematopoietic cell transplantation. Indicated time point: recipient sample about 28 days before transplant, after cytoreduction. Profiled with immunoSEQ multiplex PCR; TCRdb holds only in-frame clones, not every one. Among tens of thousands of clones listed, approximately 84% were seen once. Here the sequenced sample was peripheral blood mononuclear cells, taken before stem cell transplant. Every receptor here comes from a man in his fifties or sixties with biphenotypic leukemia. Some clones in this sample may be carry-over from other donors' samples.

V is TRBV6-1 and J is TRBJ2-7; D gene unclear. Germline V gene sequence: CDR1 MNHNS, CDR2 SASEGT. The CDR3 contains 15 residues. Trimming stripped 2 bases from V and 9 bases from J, with 20 bases between. In DNA, the CDR3 is TGTGCCAGCAGTGAACGTAATTGGGAACAAGGATGGCAGTACTTC. It encodes CASSERNWEQGWQYF.

This CDR3 is CASSSPREYYGYTF. CDR3 DNA: TGTGCCAGCAGCTCGCCCAGGGAGTACTATGGCTACACCTTC. The chain combines TRBV5-4 with TRBJ1-2; a weak D match, TRBD1 (5 bases). CDR1 and CDR2 from the germline V gene are SGHNT and YYREEE (reference sequence). CDR3 length: 14 residues. The V gene lost 3 bases and the J gene lost 3 bases, with 12 bases spanning the gap.

The chain combines TRBV19 with TRBJ1-2; D ambiguous. This CDR3 has 13 residues. Germline V gene sequence: CDR1 LNHDA, CDR2 SQIVND (reference sequence). V was shortened by 6 bases and J by 5 bases, with 13 bases between the two germline ends. The CDR3 here is CASRYETFYGYTF. CDR3 nucleotide sequence: TGTGCCAGTAGATACGAGACTTTTTATGGCTACACCTTC. The variable domain in full, completed from reference TRBV19 and TRBJ1-2, reads DGGITQSPKYLFRKEGQNVTLSCEQNLNHDAMYWYRQDPGQGLRLIYYSQIVNDFQKGDIAEGYSVSREKKESFPLTVTSAQKNPTAFYLCASRYETFYGYTFGSGTRLTVV.

The chain combines TRBV2 with TRBJ2-5; D remains unclear. In germline, CDR1 is SNHLY, CDR2 FYNNEI. Trimming took 8 bases from V and 7 from J, leaving 20 bases between them. This CDR3 region has 14 residues. CDR3 DNA: TGTGCCAGCTCGGGTTTGGACCGCTTTGGGACCCAGTACTTC. Translation gives CASSGLDRFGTQYF.

The V call is TRBV28, the J call TRBJ1-3, with D possibly being TRBD1 (6 bases). The CDR3 sequence is 15 residues long. V was trimmed by 7 bases and J by 1 base, leaving 14 bases between them. Germline V gene data show CDR1 as MDHEN and CDR2 as SYDVKM. CDR3 region: CASTSGVESGNTIYF. CDR3 sequence (DNA): TGTGCCAGCACCTCAGGGGTGGAATCTGGAAACACCATATATTTT.

The J gene is TRBJ2-7, the V gene TRBV7-9; D call uncertain. The CDR3 extends over 12 amino acids. Between the trimmed V and J ends, which lost 5 bases and 7 bases, there was a span of 12 bases. Germline-derived CDR1 and CDR2 are SEHNR and FQNEAQ (reference sequence). Written as DNA, the CDR3 is TGTGCCAGCAGCCTCTTCCCCTTGGAGCAGTACTTC. Translated, it gives CASSLFPLEQYF. Drawing the rest from reference TRBV7-9 and TRBJ2-7, the complete variable domain is DTGVSQNPRHKITKRGQNVTFRCDPISEHNRLYWYRQTLGQGPEFLTYFQNEAQLEKSRLLSDRFSAERPKGSFSTLEIQRTEQGDSAMYLCASSLFPLEQYFGPGTRLTVT.

The chain has TRBV11-1 and TRBJ2-6; 9 bases line up with TRBD1. This CDR3 is built from 17 residues. Looked up from germline, CDR1 is SGHAT and CDR2 is FQDESV (reference sequence). Trimming cost V 6 bases and J 2 bases; bases outside gene matches: 8. CDR3 sequence reads: CASRPGTGLPGANVLTF. In nucleotides, the CDR3 is TGTGCCAGCAGGCCCGGGACAGGGCTCCCTGGGGCCAACGTCCTGACTTTC. Combining the CDR3 with reference TRBV11-1 and TRBJ2-6 gives the whole variable domain EAEVAQSPRYKITEKSQAVAFWCDPISGHATLYWYRQILGQGPELLVQFQDESVVDDSQLPKDRFSAERLKGVDSTLKIQPAELGDSAMYLCASRPGTGLPGANVLTFGAGSRLTVL.

This clone appeared a single time. This chain joins TRBV6-5 and TRBJ1-2, with 8 positions matching TRBD1. Germline CDR1 and CDR2: MNHEY and SVGAGI. This CDR3 is 13 amino acids long. With 6 bases clipped from V and 7 bases from J, the junction kept 7 bases outside the gene matches. CDR3 in DNA: TGTGCCAGCAGAGCCAGGGGGCGGGCTGGCTACACCTTC. Residues: CASRARGRAGYTF.

This rearrangement joins TRBV6-5 to TRBJ2-7, with TRBD1 matching over 7 bases. The CDR3 sequence is 15 residues long. Per the germline V gene, CDR1 is MNHEY and CDR2 is SVGAGI. Trimming at V came to 4 bases and at J to 2 bases, leaving 8 bases not matched to a gene. In DNA, the CDR3 is TGTGCCAGCAGTTTGACAGGGAGTATCCCCTACGAGCAGTACTTC. Protein: CASSLTGSIPYEQYF.

The genes are TRBV6-5 and TRBJ1-1; D is undetermined. The V gene's germline CDR1 is MNHEY and CDR2 SVGAGI. This CDR3 spans 15 amino acids. Trimming shortened V by 4 bases and J by 6 bases, and 18 bases separated the two germline ends. CDR3 nucleotides: TGTGCCAGCAGTTCCGCTCTTACCCTAGGATCTGAAGCTTTCTTT. It codes for CASSSALTLGSEAFF.

The CDR3 DNA sequence: TGTGCCAGCAGCCCAGGCACCGGGGAGCTGTTTTTT. Protein: CASSPGTGELFF. The chain joins TRBV6-4 to TRBJ2-2; D remains unclear. Looked up from germline, CDR1 is MRHNA and CDR2 is SNTAGT. CDR3 length equals 12 residues. Trimming took 6 bases from V and 4 from J, leaving 6 bases between them.

The chain links TRBV6-5 to TRBJ1-1; D gene ambiguous. Germline V lookup: CDR1 MNHEY, CDR2 SVGAGI. V was clipped by 6 bases and J by 2 bases, with 10 bases between them. The CDR3 is 13 residues long. CDR3 sequence reads: CASSYAANTEAFF. DNA for the CDR3: TGTGCCAGCAGCTACGCGGCTAACACTGAAGCTTTCTTT.

This clone was seen a single time. The chain recombines TRBV19 with TRBJ1-5; a possible D gene is TRBD1 (5 bases). Per germline, CDR1 LNHDA and CDR2 SQIVND (reference sequence). The V and J ends lost 3 bases and 7 bases respectively, with 16 bases between them. The CDR3 is 15 amino acids. In DNA, the CDR3 is TGTGCCAGTAGTATCGGTCCGGCAGGGCAACAGCCCCAGCATTTT. Residues: CASSIGPAGQQPQHF.

The DNA for the CDR3 is TGTGCCAGCAGCCAAGACCCTAGCGGGGACTACAATGAGCAGTTCTTC. Its protein product is CASSQDPSGDYNEQFF. V gene TRBV14 combines with J gene TRBJ2-1, with 9 bases that match TRBD2. Germline V gene lookup returns CDR1 SGHDN and CDR2 FVKESK. This CDR3 is 16 amino acids long. J gave up 3 bases and V 0 bases, and 3 bases lay outside the gene matches. Based on the CDR3 plus reference TRBV14 and TRBJ2-1, the full variable domain is EAGVTQFPSHSVIEKGQTVTLRCDPISGHDNLYWYRRVMGKEIKFLLHFVKESKQDESGMPNNRFLAERTGGTYSTLKVQPAELEDSGVYFCASSQDPSGDYNEQFFGPGTRLTVL.

This rearrangement joins TRBV5-1 to TRBJ2-7, with D perhaps TRBD2 (5 bases). This CDR3 has 14 residues. Germline assignment: CDR1 SGHRS and CDR2 YFSETQ. V lost 2 bases, J lost 2 bases, and 11 bases lay in between. The DNA for the CDR3 is TGCGCCAGCAGCTTCCGAGGGCTAACCTACGAGCAGTACTTC. This encodes CASSFRGLTYEQYF.

The chain couples TRBV29-1 to TRBJ2-1, with D maybe TRBD2 (5 bases). The ends were cut back, 2 bases at V and 9 bases at J, with 8 bases in the middle. In germline, CDR1 is SQVTM, CDR2 ANQGSEA. This CDR3 contains 11 residues. In nucleotides, the CDR3 is TGCAGCGTTGAAAGAGGGAGTGAGCAGTTCTTC. Protein sequence: CSVERGSEQFF.

The chain links TRBV2 to TRBJ1-1; D ambiguous. From germline, CDR1 is SNHLY and CDR2 FYNNEI. The length of the CDR3 is 16 residues. V gave up 2 bases and J gave up 2 bases, with 15 bases separating them. In DNA, the CDR3 is TGTGCCAGCAGTGAATATGGCTTAGGTCATAACACTGAAGCTTTCTTT. Its translation is CASSEYGLGHNTEAFF.

The chain couples TRBV30 to TRBJ1-1, with D maybe TRBD1 (5 bases). Per the germline V gene, CDR1 is GTSNPN and CDR2 is SVGIG (reference sequence). This CDR3 is built from 13 residues. Trimming removed 2 bases at V and 8 bases at J, with 15 bases between. The CDR3 coding sequence is TGTGCCTGGAGTATCGGTCCCAGGGACGAAGCTTTCTTT. Protein product: CAWSIGPRDEAFF.

This clone came up a few times. The V and J genes are TRBV30 and TRBJ2-7; no firm D call. This CDR3 comprises 14 residues. V lost 4 bases and J 5 bases, leaving 18 bases between the germline ends. The germline V gene has CDR1 GTSNPN and CDR2 SVGIG (reference sequence). The chain's CDR3 is CAWNPLDPTHEQYF. DNA for the CDR3: TGTGCCTGGAACCCCCTTGACCCTACGCACGAGCAGTACTTC.